This entry features one TCR beta chain sequence. What it recognizes is unknown. Mouse gene names and germline throughout. The read stops 1 residue short of the end of the CDR3; the missing end is completed from the germline J gene. Unmatched junction bases numbered 1, after V lost 8 bases and J lost 1 base. Germline V gives CDR1 KGHTA, CDR2 FRNEEI. The CDR3 contains 13 residues. This sample was taken from a study of tissue T cells after allogeneic stem cell transplantation. General study results and limits: In patients and mice, blood and spleen missed much of tissue repertoire.

Profiling relied on immunoSEQ multiplex PCR, and the TCRdb table lists in-frame clones only, not all of them. The table includes 20,000 to 25,000 clones, almost 70% detected once. The V call is TRBV24, the J call TRBJ2-3; 9 bases agree with TRBD2. The sequenced sample was blood. This TCR derives from a female BALB/c mouse in good health. MHC haplotype of the strain: H2-d. This chain's CDR3 is CASRTGGAETLYF. The part of the CDR3 DNA that was read is TGTGCCAGCCGGACTGGGGGTGCAGAAACGCTGTAT.